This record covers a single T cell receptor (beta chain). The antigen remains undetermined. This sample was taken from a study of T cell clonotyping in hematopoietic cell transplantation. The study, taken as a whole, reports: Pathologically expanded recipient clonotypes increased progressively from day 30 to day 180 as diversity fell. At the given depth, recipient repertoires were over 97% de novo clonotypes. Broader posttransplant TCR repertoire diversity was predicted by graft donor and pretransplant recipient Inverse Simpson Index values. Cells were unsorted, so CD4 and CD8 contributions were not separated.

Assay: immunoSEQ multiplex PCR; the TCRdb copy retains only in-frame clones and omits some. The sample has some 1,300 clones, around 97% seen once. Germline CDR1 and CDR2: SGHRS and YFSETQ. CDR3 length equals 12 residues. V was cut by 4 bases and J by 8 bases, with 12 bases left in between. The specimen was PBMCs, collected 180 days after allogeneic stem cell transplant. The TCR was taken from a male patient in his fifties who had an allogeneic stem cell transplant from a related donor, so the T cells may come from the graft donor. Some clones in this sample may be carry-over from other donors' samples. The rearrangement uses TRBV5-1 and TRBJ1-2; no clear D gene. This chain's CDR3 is CASSPTHEGYTF. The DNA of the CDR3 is TGCGCCAGCAGCCCGACTCACGAGGGCTACACCTTC.